This T cell receptor beta chain comes out of a study of blood T cell repertoires in COVID-19. Study context: Spain, Italy and the United States supplied samples that represented acute and convalescent COVID-19. The cDNA or gDNA used as material had been derived from T cells, B-cell-depleted T cells, or PBMCs.

Germline CDR1 and CDR2: SGHNT and YYREEE (reference sequence). The CDR3 extends over 15 amino acids. V was shortened by 0 bases and J by 5 bases, with 15 bases between the two germline ends. Original handling: Nucleated cell counts were estimated from reference gene primer amplification. Produced via immunoSEQ multiplex PCR; TCRdb's table is partial and in-frame only. V and J calls plus clone size are reproduced from that table; the DNA served to infer D and trimming. The sample holds 230,000 or so clones, roughly 81% seen once. Which cohort a participant joined came from the clinical history participants gave. This clone was seen only a few times.

Sequencing was carried out using PBMCs or T cells enriched from blood (not recorded which). The chain uses TRBV5-4 and TRBJ2-7; D is possibly TRBD1 (6 bases). The sequence came from a woman between 50 and 59 years old who had been exposed to COVID-19. The CDR3 loop is CASSLGLQGVDEQYF. CDR3 bases: TGTGCCAGCAGCTTGGGGCTACAGGGAGTCGACGAGCAGTACTTC.